This is a list of T cell receptor beta chains from one sample in a study of cytomegalovirus exposure and HLA in healthy donors. Using immunoSEQ multiplex PCR, the repertoire was profiled, and TCRdb retains in-frame clones only, with some absent. The sample contains 100,000 to 150,000 clones, around 78% of which appear only once. The sequenced sample consisted of PBMCs. The receptors derive from a young man in good health and CMV-seropositive. Each CDR3 is given with its conserved first and last residue. A D gene is named only where the DNA matches it firmly. Part of the rows lack a size; the others show once, few, many or a class for expanded clones.

TRBJ1-1	NA	NA	TRBV5-1	TGCGCCAGCAGCTTGGGGCAGAGGGACACTGAAGCTTTCTTT	CASSLGQRDTEAFF
TRBJ2-7	NA	NA	TRBV28	TGTGCCAGCAGTTCCGTTTACGAGCAGTACTTC	CASSSVYEQYF
TRBJ2-3	TRBD2	NA	TRBV7-9	TGTGCCAGCAGCGTCGCTAGCGGCCTCACAGATACGCAGTATTTT	CASSVASGLTDTQYF
TRBJ2-5	NA	NA	TRBV19	TGTGCCAGTAGTCTCAACTTAATGGAGACCCAGTACTTC	CASSLNLMETQYF
TRBJ2-3	TRBD2	NA	TRBV6-4	TGTGCCAGCAGTGACTCGAGCGGGGGGGCCGGCACAGATACGCAGTATTTT	CASSDSSGGAGTDTQYF
TRBJ2-7	TRBD1	NA	TRBV19	TGTGCCAGTAGTATAGGGACAGGGGGCGCCTACGAGCAGTACTTC	CASSIGTGGAYEQYF
TRBJ2-3	TRBD2	NA	TRBV14	TGTGCCAGCAGCCAAGATGCCGGGGGGTTCACAGATACGCAGTATTTT	CASSQDAGGFTDTQYF
TRBJ2-1	NA	NA	TRBV5-8	TGTGCCAGCAGACTTACTCAATGGGACTTCAGGCGCAATGAGCAGTTCTTC	CASRLTQWDFRRNEQFF
TRBJ2-3	NA	once	TRBV4-1	TGCGCCAGCAGCCAAGTACTAGTTCCCACAGATACGCAGTATTTT	CASSQVLVPTDTQYF
TRBJ2-5	NA	NA	TRBV7-3	TGTGCCAGCAGCTTAGTTGGAGGGGTATCTCAAGAGACCCAGTACTTC	CASSLVGGVSQETQYF
TRBJ1-2	TRBD1	NA	TRBV10-2	TGCGCCAGCATCTGGGACAGTCTCGGTGGCTACACCTTC	CASIWDSLGGYTF
TRBJ2-5	NA	NA	TRBV29-1	TGCAGCGTTGTAGCGCGCCAAGAGACCCAGTACTTC	CSVVARQETQYF
TRBJ2-7	TRBD1	NA	TRBV25-1	TGTGCCAGCAGTGAGACCGGGACAGGGTACAGTGAGCAGTACTTC	CASSETGTGYSEQYF
TRBJ2-7	TRBD1	once	TRBV9	TGTGCCAGCAGCGGGTCTGGGACAGCGATCCCCTACGAGCAGTACTTC	CASSGSGTAIPYEQYF
TRBJ1-2	TRBD1	once	TRBV11-2	TGTGCCAGCAGCTTACGAGCCTCCGGGACAGGGAGTGAAGGCTACACCTTC	CASSLRASGTGSEGYTF
TRBJ2-1	TRBD2	NA	TRBV27	TGTGCCAGCAGTTTATCGTACCTGACTAGCGGGATCCACAATGAGCAGTTCTTC	CASSLSYLTSGIHNEQFF
TRBJ2-5	NA	NA	TRBV7-9	TGTGCCAGCAGCTTATTTAACGGTATCTATCAAGAGACCCAGTACTTC	CASSLFNGIYQETQYF
TRBJ2-2	NA	NA	TRBV5-5	TGTGCCAGCAGCCCGGCGGATATCGGGGAGCTGTTTTTT	CASSPADIGELFF
TRBJ2-7	NA	NA	TRBV6-1	TGTGCCAGCACAGAGGGAATAGCACCTACCTACGAGCAGTACTTC	CASTEGIAPTYEQYF
TRBJ2-7	TRBD1	NA	TRBV7-9	TGTGCCAGCAGCCAGGACAGGAGCTCCTACGAGCAGTACTTC	CASSQDRSSYEQYF
TRBJ2-5	NA	once	TRBV10-2	TGCGCCAGCAGTGATTCGGGGGGCGTAGAAGAGACCCAGTACTTC	CASSDSGGVEETQYF
TRBJ1-5	NA	once	TRBV9	TGTGCCAGCAGCGCATCAGGCGTCAATCAGCCCCAGCATTTT	CASSASGVNQPQHF
TRBJ1-1	TRBD1	NA	TRBV4-1	TGCGCCAGCAGCCAAGCGGGGCTGACAGGGCCTGAAGCTTTCTTT	CASSQAGLTGPEAFF